This T cell receptor beta chain emerged from a study of memory CD4+ T cells and cytomegalovirus serostatus. Study-wide points: About 40% of the roughly 160 known CMV-associated TCRbeta sequences appeared in CD4+ memory.

CDR1 is SGDLS, CDR2 YYNGEE, per germline. Trimming left V 0 bases short and J 6 bases short, with 18 bases between. The CDR3 has 16 residues. Single viable CD3+CD4+CD8-CD45RO+ cells were sorted as the memory CD4+ T cells. Total CD4+ T cells were enriched by CD4 positive selection. Remarks on this clone: Antigen specificity is unknown.

Using immunoSEQ multiplex PCR, the repertoire was profiled, and TCRdb retains in-frame clones only, with some absent. This sample has about 56,000 clones, with around 80% found just once. V is TRBV9 and J is TRBJ2-5, with D perhaps matching TRBD2 (7 bases). The sequencing sample was made of memory CD4+ T cells from blood. The sequence was collected from an adult in good health and CMV-seronegative. The CDR3 here is CASSVDSGGGRKTQYF. In nucleotides, the CDR3 is TGTGCCAGCAGCGTAGATAGTGGGGGGGGCAGGAAGACCCAGTACTTC.